Sequencing of this TCR beta chain was carried out in a study of T-cell reconstitution after alpha-beta-depleted transplantation in children. Trimming cost V 0 bases and J 11 bases, with 16 bases left between them. Germline-derived CDR1 and CDR2 are DFQATT and SNEGSKA (reference sequence). The CDR3 runs 13 residues. Molecular barcoding with unique molecular identifiers was used for the TCRbeta library. Via MiXCR, TCRdb re-called the PCR reads, giving one row per CDR3 protein. The table records about 460,000 distinct CDR3 sequences, 9.5% to 15% of them present only once. This receptor was identified in a human donor who donated a stem cell graft to a child with combined immunodeficiency. This sample comprised PBMCs from the stem cell graft donor, obtained from the stem cell graft. This chain joins TRBV20-1 and TRBJ1-1; TRBD1 might be the D (6 bases). The CDR3 region is CSARELAGGQAFF. CDR3 bases: TGCAGTGCTAGAGAACTGGCCGGGGGCCAGGCTTTCTTT.